This T cell receptor beta chain was observed in a study of identical twins. Trimming stripped 7 bases from V and 4 bases from J, with 13 bases between. Germline loops: CDR1 LGHDT, CDR2 YNNKEL (reference sequence). The CDR3 spans 13 residues. TCRdb reanalysed the 5' RACE reads using MiXCR and keeps one entry per CDR3 protein. The sample comprises a few hundred thousand distinct CDR3 sequences, roughly 26% of which are singletons, and just under 3% rests with the top ten. Separately, the same data were catalogued under a study of T cells expressing NK-cell markers.

The sample taken for sequencing was CD4+ T cells sorted from blood. The sequence came from a woman aged 18 to 35 in good health. The chain recombines TRBV3-1 with TRBJ1-1; a possible D gene is TRBD1 (5 bases). DNA for the CDR3: TGTGCCAGCATCCAGTCGGGGGGCACTGAAGCTTTCTTT. Its protein is CASIQSGGTEAFF.